This entry lists 4 T cell receptor beta chains sequenced from one sample in a study of cytomegalovirus exposure and HLA in healthy donors. Amplification used 60 Vbeta primers and 13 Jbeta primers. The repertoire was sequenced with immunoSEQ multiplex PCR; TCRdb's copy has only in-frame clones and lacks some. The sample has under 150,000 clones, 82% seen once. Sequenced material: PBMCs. These receptors were obtained from a man aged 25 to 45 in good health and CMV-seropositive.

V gene TRBV5-1 combines with J gene TRBJ1-5; 8 positions match TRBD1. The V segment lost 4 bases and the J segment 0 bases; nucleotides outside the gene matches: 18. CDR1 is SGHRS, CDR2 YFSETQ, per germline. CDR3 length equals 20 residues. The CDR3, as DNA: TGCGCCAGCAGCCCCAGACAGGGGACGAATCCATCTAATAGCAATCAGCCCCAGCATTTT. Its translation: CASSPRQGTNPSNSNQPQHF.

The chain couples TRBV4-1 to TRBJ1-2; no firm D call. The ends were cut back, 0 bases at V and 0 bases at J, with 8 bases in the middle. Germline V gives CDR1 MGHRA, CDR2 YSYEKL. The CDR3 runs to 15 residues. The CDR3 nucleotides read TGCGCCAGCAGCCAAGAATATGTTGCTAACTATGGCTACACCTTC. This gives the protein CASSQEYVANYGYTF.

This chain uses TRBV18 with TRBJ1-2; a possible D gene is TRBD1 (5 bases). Germline values: CDR1 KGHSH, CDR2 LQKENI. Trimming stripped 2 bases from V and 3 bases from J, with 13 bases between. The CDR3 totals 15 residues. The CDR3 reads CASSPSRGNDYGYTF. The CDR3 DNA sequence: TGTGCCAGCTCACCATCAAGGGGAAACGACTATGGCTACACCTTC.

This clone occurred once. The chain joins TRBV6-5 to TRBJ2-1; a possible D gene is TRBD1 (6 bases). Germline V gene lookup returns CDR1 MNHEY and CDR2 SVGAGI. There are 12 residues in the CDR3. V was cut by 7 bases and J by 9 bases, with 13 bases left in between. This chain's CDR3 is CASTQGYGEQFF. For the CDR3, the DNA is TGTGCCAGCACCCAGGGGTATGGTGAGCAGTTCTTC.